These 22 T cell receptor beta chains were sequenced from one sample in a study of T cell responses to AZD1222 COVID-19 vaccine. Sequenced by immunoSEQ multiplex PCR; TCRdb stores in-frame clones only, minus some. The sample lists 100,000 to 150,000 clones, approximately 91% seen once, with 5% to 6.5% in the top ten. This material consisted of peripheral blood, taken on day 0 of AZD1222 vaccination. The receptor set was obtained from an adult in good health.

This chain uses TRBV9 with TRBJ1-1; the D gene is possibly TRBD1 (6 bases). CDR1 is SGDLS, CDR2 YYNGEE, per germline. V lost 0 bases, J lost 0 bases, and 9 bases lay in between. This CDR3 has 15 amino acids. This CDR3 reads CASSVGQVMNTEAFF. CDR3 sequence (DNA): TGTGCCAGCAGCGTAGGACAGGTCATGAACACTGAAGCTTTCTTT.

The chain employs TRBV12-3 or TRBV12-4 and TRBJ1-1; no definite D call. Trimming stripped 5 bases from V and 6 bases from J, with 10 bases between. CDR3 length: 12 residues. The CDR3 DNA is TGTGCCAGCAGTCCCAATAGTGCTGAAGCTTTCTTT. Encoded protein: CASSPNSAEAFF.

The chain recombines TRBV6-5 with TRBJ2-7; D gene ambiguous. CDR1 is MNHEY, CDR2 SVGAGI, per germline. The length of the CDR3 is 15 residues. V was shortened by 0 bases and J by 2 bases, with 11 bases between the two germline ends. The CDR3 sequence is CASSYSTDPAYEQYF. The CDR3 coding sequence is TGTGCCAGCAGTTACTCGACCGACCCGGCCTACGAGCAGTACTTC.

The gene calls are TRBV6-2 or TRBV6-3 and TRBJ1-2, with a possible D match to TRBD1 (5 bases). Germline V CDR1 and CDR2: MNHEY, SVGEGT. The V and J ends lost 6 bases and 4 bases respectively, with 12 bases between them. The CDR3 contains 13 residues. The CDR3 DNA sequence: TGTGCCAGCAGCCAAGACAGAGTCTATGGCTACACCTTC. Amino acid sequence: CASSQDRVYGYTF.

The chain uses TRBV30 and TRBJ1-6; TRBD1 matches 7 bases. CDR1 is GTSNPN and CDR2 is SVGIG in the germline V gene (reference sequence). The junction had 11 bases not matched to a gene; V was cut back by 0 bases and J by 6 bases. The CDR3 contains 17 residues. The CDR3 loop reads CAWSVQKGTAFNSPLHF. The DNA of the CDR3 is TGTGCCTGGAGTGTACAAAAGGGGACAGCCTTTAATTCACCCCTCCACTTT. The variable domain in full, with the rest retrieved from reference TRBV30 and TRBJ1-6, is SQTIHQWPATLVQPVGSPLSLECTVEGTSNPNLYWYRQAAGRGLQLLFYSVGIGQISSEVPQNLSASRPQDRQFILSSKKLLLSDSGFYLCAWSVQKGTAFNSPLHFGNGTRLTVT.

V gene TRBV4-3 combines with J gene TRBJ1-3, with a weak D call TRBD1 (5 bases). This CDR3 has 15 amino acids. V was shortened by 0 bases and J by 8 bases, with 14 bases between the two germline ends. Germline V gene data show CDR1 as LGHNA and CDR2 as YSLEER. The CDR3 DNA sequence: TGCGCCAGCAGCCAAGAAGGGGCCCACCGGGACACCATATATTTT. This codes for CASSQEGAHRDTIYF.

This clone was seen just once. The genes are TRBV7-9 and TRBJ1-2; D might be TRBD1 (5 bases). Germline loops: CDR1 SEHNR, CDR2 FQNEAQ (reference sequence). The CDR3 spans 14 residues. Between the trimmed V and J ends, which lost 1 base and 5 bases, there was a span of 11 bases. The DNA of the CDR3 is TGTGCCAGCAGCTTAGGGGGGTCAATTTATGGCTACACCTTC. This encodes CASSLGGSIYGYTF.

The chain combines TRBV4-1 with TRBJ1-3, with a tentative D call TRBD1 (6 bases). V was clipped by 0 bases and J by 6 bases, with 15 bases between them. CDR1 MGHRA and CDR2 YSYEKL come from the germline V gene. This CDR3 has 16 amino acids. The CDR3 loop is CASSQEGDRRTNTIYF. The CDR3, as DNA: TGCGCCAGCAGCCAAGAAGGAGACAGGCGAACAAACACCATATATTTT.

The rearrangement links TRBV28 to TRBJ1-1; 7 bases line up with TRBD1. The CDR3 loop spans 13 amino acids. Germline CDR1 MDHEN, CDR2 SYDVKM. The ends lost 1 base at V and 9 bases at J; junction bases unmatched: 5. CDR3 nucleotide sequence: TGTGCCAGCAGTTTATTCAGGGGGGAAAAAGCTTTCTTT. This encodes CASSLFRGEKAFF.

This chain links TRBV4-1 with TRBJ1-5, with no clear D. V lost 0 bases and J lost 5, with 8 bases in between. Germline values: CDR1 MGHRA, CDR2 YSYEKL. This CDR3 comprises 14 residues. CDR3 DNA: TGCGCCAGCAGCCAAGACCTCCTGTATCAGCCCCAGCATTTT. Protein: CASSQDLLYQPQHF.

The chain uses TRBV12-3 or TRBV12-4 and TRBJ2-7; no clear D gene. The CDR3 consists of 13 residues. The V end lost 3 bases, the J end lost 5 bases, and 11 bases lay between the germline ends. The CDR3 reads CASSFWVGDEQYF. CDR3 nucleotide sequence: TGTGCCAGCAGTTTTTGGGTTGGGGACGAGCAGTACTTC.

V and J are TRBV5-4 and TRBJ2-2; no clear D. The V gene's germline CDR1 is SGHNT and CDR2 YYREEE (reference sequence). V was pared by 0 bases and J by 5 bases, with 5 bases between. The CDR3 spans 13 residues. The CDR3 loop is CASSLVKTGELFF. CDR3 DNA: TGTGCCAGCAGCTTGGTGAAAACCGGGGAGCTGTTTTTT.

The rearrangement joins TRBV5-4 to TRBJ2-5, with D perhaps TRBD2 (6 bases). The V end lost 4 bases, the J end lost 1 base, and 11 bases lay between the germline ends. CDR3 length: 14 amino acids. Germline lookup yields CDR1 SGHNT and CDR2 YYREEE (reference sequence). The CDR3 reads CASSPGLPQETQYF. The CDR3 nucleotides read TGTGCCAGCAGCCCGGGACTTCCCCAAGAGACCCAGTACTTC. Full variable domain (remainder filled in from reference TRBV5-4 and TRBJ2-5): ETGVTQSPTHLIKTRGQQVTLRCSSQSGHNTVSWYQQALGQGPQFIFQYYREEENGRGNFPPRFSGLQFPNYSSELNVNALELDDSALYLCASSPGLPQETQYFGPGTRLLVL.

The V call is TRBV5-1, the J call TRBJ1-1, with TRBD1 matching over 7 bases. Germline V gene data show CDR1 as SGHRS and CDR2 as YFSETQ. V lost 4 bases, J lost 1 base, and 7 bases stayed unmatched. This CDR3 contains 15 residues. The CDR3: CASSPGTAWNTEAFF. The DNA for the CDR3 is TGCGCCAGCAGCCCCGGGACAGCATGGAACACTGAAGCTTTCTTT.

The CDR3 nucleotides are TGCAGTGCTGACGGGAACTACGAGCAGTACTTC. Translating gives CSADGNYEQYF. This rearrangement joins TRBV20-1 to TRBJ2-7, with a weak D call TRBD2 (5 bases). V lost 5 bases and J lost 3, with 8 bases in between. The CDR3 has 11 residues. The germline CDR1 and CDR2 sequences are DFQATT and SNEGSKA (reference sequence).

The CDR3 DNA is TGTGCCAGCAGTTACTCTAGGACGGCCTACACTGAAGCTTTCTTT. It yields the protein CASSYSRTAYTEAFF. The chain carries TRBV6-5 and TRBJ1-1; D not certain. Germline V gene data show CDR1 as MNHEY and CDR2 as SVGAGI. The CDR3 totals 15 residues. The V end lost 0 bases, the J end lost 3 bases, and 11 bases lay between the germline ends.

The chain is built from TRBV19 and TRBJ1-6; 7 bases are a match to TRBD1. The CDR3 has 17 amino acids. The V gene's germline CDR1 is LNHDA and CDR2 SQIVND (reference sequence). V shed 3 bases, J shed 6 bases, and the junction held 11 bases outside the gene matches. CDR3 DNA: TGTGCCAGTAGTATGGTAAGGGGGCGGCAGTCTAATTCACCCCTCCACTTT. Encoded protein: CASSMVRGRQSNSPLHF.

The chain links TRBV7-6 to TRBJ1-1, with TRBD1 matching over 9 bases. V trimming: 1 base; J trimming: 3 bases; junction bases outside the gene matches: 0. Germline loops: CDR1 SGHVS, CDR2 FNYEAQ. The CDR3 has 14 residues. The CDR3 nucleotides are TGTGCCAGCAGCTTAGGACAGGGGGACACTGAAGCTTTCTTT. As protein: CASSLGQGDTEAFF.

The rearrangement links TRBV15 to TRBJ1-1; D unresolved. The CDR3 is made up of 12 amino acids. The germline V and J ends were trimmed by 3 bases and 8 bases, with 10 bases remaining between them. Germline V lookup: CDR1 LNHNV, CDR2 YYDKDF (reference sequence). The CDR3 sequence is CATSRRAEEAFF. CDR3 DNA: TGTGCCACCAGCAGGAGGGCAGAAGAAGCTTTCTTT.

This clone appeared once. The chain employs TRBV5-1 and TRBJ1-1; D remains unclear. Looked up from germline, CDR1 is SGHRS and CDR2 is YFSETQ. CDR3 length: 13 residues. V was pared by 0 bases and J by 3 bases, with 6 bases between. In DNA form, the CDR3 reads TGCGCCAGCAGCTTGGATCCGGACACTGAAGCTTTCTTT. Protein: CASSLDPDTEAFF.

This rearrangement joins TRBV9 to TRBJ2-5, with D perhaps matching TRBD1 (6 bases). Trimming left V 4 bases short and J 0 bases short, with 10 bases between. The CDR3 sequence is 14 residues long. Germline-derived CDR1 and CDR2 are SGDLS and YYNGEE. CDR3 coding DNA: TGTGCCAGCAGCCCTGGACAGTACCAAGAGACCCAGTACTTC. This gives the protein CASSPGQYQETQYF.

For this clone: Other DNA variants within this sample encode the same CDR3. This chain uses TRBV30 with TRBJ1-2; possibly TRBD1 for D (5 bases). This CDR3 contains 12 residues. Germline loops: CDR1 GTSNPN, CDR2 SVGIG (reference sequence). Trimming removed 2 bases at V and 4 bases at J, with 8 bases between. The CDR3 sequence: CAWSRDSYGYTF. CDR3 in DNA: TGTGCCTGGAGTCGCGACAGCTATGGCTACACCTTC.